This T cell receptor (beta chain) was sequenced for a study of T-cell reconstitution after alpha-beta-depleted transplantation in children. Study-wide findings and caveats: Approximately two months post-transplant, alpha-beta T cells reportedly originated from several hundred expanded graft clones. At one year after transplant, newly produced T cells mostly accounted for T-cell counts and diversity.

About this clonotype itself: Its antigen is currently unknown.

Preparation of the TCRbeta library used unique molecular identifiers. TCRdb re-derived calls from the PCR reads in MiXCR, one entry per CDR3 protein. The profile covers about 900,000 distinct CDR3 sequences, with about 29% appearing a single time and roughly 27% taken by the ten largest. The sample in question was PBMCs, mostly from graft donor cells, obtained 360 days after TCRalphabeta/CD19-depleted stem cell transplant. This TCR was sampled from a boy under three years old who had a stem cell transplant for SCID, so the T cells may come from the graft donor.

The CDR3 DNA reads as TGTGCCAGCAGCCTAACCCACGGGGGCTCTGGGGCCAACGTCCTGACTTTC. Translation gives CASSLTHGGSGANVLTF. This chain links TRBV11-2 with TRBJ2-6; tentative D call: TRBD2 (6 bases). In germline, CDR1 is SGHAT, CDR2 FQNNGV. Trimming stripped 5 bases from V and 0 bases from J, with 14 bases between. CDR3 length: 17 amino acids. Full variable domain (missing parts from reference TRBV11-2 and TRBJ2-6): EAGVAQSPRYKIIEKRQSVAFWCNPISGHATLYWYQQILGQGPKLLIQFQNNGVVDDSQLPKDRFSAERLKGVDSTLKIQPAKLEDSAVYLCASSLTHGGSGANVLTFGAGSRLTVL.